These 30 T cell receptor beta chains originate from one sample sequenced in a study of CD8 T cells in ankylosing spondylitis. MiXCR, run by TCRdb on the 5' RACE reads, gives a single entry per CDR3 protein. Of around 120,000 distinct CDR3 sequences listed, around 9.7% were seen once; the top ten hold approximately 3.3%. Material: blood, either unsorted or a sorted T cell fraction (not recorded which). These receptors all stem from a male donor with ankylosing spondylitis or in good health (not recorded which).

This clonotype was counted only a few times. The CDR3 coding sequence is TGTGCCAGCAGCCAAGATTGGGCTAGCGGGGCCCTCGGTGAGCAGTTCTTC. Translated: CASSQDWASGALGEQFF. The chain carries TRBV14 and TRBJ2-1, with 9 bases fitting TRBD2. Trimming removed 0 bases from V and 9 bases from J; junction bases left unmatched: 12. Germline lookup yields CDR1 SGHDN and CDR2 FVKESK. This CDR3 is 17 amino acids long.

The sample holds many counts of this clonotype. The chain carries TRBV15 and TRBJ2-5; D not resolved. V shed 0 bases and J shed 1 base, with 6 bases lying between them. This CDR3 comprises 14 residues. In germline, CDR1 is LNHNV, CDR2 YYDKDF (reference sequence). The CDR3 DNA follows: TGTGCCACCAGCAGAGATCGAGGCCAAGAGACCCAGTACTTC. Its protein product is CATSRDRGQETQYF.

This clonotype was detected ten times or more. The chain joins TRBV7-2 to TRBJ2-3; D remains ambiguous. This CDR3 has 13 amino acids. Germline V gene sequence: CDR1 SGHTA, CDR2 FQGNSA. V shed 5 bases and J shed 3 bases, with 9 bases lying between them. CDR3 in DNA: TGTGCCAGCAGCCAACTCCGAACAGATACGCAGTATTTT. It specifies CASSQLRTDTQYF.

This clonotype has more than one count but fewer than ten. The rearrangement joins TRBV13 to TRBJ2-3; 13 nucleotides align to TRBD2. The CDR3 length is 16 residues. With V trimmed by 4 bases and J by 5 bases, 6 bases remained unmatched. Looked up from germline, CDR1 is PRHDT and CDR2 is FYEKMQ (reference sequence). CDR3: CASSWTSGSVVDTQYF. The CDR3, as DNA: TGTGCCAGCAGCTGGACTAGCGGGAGTGTGGTAGATACGCAGTATTTT.

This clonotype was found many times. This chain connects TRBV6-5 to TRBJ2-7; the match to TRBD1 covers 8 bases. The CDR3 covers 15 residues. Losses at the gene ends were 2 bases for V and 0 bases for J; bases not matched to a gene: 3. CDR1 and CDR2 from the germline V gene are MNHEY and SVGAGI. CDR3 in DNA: TGTGCCAGCAGTTACCGGACAGGGATCTCCTACGAGCAGTACTTC. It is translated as CASSYRTGISYEQYF.

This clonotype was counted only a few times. Written as DNA, the CDR3 is TGCGCCAGCAGCCAAGGTTTGGGCAGGAGCTCCTACGAGCAGTACTTC. Translated, it gives CASSQGLGRSSYEQYF. The gene calls are TRBV4-3 and TRBJ2-7; D unclear. The CDR3 sequence is 16 residues long. Trimming removed 1 base from V and 0 bases from J, with 13 bases in between. In germline, CDR1 is LGHNA, CDR2 YSLEER.

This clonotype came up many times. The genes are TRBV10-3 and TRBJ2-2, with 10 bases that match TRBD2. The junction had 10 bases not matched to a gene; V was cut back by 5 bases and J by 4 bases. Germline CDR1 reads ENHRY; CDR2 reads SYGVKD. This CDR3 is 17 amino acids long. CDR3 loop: CAISSSTSGASTGELFF. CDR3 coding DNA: TGTGCCATCAGTTCGAGTACTAGCGGGGCATCCACCGGGGAGCTGTTTTTT.

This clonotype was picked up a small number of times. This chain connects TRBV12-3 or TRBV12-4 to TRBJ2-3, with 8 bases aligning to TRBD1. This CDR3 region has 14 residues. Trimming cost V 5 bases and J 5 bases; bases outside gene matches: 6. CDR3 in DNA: TGTGCCAGCAGTCTGGACAGGGCGGGAGATACGCAGTATTTT. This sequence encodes CASSLDRAGDTQYF.

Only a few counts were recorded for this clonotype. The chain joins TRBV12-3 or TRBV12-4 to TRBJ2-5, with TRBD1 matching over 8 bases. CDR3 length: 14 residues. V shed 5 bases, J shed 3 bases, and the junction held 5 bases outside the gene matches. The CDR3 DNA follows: TGTGCCAGCAGTGAACAGACAGGGGAAGAGACCCAGTACTTC. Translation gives CASSEQTGEETQYF.

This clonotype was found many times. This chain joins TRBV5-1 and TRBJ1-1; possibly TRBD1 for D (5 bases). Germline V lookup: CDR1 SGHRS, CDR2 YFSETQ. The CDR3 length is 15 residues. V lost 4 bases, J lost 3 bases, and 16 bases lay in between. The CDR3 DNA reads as TGCGCCAGCAGCAGCACAGGTGGAGGTGACACTGAAGCTTTCTTT. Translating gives CASSSTGGGDTEAFF. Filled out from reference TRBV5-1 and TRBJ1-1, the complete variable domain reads KAGVTQTPRYLIKTRGQQVTLSCSPISGHRSVSWYQQTPGQGLQFLFEYFSETQRNKGNFPGRFSGRQFSNSRSEMNVSTLELGDSALYLCASSSTGGGDTEAFFGQGTRLTVV.

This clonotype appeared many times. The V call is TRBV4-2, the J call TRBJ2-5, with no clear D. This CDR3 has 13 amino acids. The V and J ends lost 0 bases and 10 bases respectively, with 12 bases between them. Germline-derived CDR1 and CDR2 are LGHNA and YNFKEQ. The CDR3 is CASSQEFGHLQYF. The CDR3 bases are TGTGCCAGCAGCCAAGAATTCGGCCATCTCCAGTACTTC.

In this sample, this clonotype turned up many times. CDR3 coding DNA: TGCAGCGTTACAAGCGGGAGCGGTTTTGAGCAGTTCTTC. Translated: CSVTSGSGFEQFF. This chain connects TRBV29-1 to TRBJ2-1; 8 bases are a match to TRBD2. The germline gives CDR1 SQVTM, CDR2 ANQGSEA. The V segment lost 5 bases and the J segment 9 bases; nucleotides outside the gene matches: 9. This CDR3 region has 13 residues.

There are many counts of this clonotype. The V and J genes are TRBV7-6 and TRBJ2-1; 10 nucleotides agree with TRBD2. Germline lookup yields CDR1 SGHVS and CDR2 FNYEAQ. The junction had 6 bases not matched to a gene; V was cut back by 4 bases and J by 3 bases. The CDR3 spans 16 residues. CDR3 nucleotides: TGTGCCAGCAGCTCACTAGCGGGGAGGAGCTACAATGAGCAGTTCTTC. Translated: CASSSLAGRSYNEQFF.

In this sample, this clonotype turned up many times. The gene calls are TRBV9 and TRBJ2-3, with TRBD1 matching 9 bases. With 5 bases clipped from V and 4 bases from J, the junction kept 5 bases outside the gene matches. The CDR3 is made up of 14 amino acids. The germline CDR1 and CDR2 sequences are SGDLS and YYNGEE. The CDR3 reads CASSLQGASDTQYF. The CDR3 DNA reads TGTGCCAGCAGTCTACAGGGGGCTTCAGATACGCAGTATTTT.

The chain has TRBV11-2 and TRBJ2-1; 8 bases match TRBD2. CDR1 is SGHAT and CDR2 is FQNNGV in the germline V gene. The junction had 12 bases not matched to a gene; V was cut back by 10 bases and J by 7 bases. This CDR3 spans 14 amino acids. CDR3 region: CATSRGLAGNEQFF. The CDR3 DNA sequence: TGTGCCACCTCCCGGGGGTTAGCGGGAAATGAGCAGTTCTTC.

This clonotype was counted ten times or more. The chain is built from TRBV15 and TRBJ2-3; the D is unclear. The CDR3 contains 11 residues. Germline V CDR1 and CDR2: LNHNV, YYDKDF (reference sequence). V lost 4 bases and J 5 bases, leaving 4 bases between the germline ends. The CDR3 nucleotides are TGTGCCACCAGCATTTTAGATACGCAGTATTTT. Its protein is CATSILDTQYF.

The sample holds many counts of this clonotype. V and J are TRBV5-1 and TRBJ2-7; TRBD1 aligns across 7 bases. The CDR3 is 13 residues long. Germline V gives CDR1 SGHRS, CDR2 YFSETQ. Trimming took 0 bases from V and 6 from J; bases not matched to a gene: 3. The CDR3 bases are TGCGCCAGCAGCTTGGAGGGGGCACCCGAGCAGTACTTC. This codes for CASSLEGAPEQYF.

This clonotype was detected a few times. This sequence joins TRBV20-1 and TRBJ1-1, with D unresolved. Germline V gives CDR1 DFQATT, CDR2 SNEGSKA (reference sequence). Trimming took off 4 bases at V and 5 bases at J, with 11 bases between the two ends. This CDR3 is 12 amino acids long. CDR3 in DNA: TGCAGTGCTAATAGGTTGGGAACTGAAGCTTTCTTT. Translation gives CSANRLGTEAFF.

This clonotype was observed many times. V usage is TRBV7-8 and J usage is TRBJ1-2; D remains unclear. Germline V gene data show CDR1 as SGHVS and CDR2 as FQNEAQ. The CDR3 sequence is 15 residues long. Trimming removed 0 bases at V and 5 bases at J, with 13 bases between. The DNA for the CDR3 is TGTGCCAGCAGCTTAGCTAGTGGCAGAGGGTATGGCTACACCTTC. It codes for CASSLASGRGYGYTF.

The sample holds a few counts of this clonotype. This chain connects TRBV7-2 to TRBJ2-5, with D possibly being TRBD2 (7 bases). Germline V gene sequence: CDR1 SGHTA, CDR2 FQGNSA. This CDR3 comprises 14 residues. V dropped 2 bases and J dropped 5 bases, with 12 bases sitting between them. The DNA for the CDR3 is TGTGCCAGCAGCTTATCGGGGGGCGCTGAGACCCAGTACTTC. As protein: CASSLSGGAETQYF.

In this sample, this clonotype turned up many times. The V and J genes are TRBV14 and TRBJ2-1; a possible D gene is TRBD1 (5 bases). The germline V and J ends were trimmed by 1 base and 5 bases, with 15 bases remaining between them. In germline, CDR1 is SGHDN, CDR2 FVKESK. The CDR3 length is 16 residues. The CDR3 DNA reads TGTGCCAGCAGCCAAGGGGCGGCAGGGATTAACAATGAGCAGTTCTTC. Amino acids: CASSQGAAGINNEQFF.

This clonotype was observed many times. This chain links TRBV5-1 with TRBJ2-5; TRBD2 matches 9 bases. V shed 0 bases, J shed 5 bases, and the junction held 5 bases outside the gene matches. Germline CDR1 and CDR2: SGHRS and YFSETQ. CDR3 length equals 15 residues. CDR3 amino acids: CASSLVLAGEETQYF. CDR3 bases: TGCGCCAGCAGCTTGGTGTTAGCGGGAGAGGAGACCCAGTACTTC.

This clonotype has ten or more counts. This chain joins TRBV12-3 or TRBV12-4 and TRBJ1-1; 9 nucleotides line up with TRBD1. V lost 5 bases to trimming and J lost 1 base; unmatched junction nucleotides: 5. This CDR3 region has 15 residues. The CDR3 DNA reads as TGTGCCAGCAGTGCGACGACAGGGGGGAACACTGAAGCTTTCTTT. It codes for CASSATTGGNTEAFF.

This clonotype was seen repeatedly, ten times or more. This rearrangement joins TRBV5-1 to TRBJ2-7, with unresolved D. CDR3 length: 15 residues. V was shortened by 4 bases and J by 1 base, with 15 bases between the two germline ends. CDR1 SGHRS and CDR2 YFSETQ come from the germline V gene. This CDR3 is CASSPRIGRSYEQYF. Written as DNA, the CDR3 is TGCGCCAGCAGCCCGCGGATCGGCAGATCCTACGAGCAGTACTTC.

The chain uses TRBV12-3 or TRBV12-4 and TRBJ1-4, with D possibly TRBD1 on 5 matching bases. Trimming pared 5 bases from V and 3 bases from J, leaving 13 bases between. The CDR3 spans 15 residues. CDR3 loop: CASSRSQGSNEKLFF. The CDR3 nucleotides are TGTGCCAGCAGTCGGAGTCAGGGATCTAATGAAAAACTGTTTTTT.

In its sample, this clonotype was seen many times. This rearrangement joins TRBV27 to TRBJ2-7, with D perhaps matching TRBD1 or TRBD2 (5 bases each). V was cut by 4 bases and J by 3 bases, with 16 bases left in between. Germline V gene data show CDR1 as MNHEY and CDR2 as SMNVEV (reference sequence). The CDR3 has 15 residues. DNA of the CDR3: TGTGCCAGCAGTTGGCGAGGGGCTTTATTCTACGAGCAGTACTTC. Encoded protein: CASSWRGALFYEQYF.

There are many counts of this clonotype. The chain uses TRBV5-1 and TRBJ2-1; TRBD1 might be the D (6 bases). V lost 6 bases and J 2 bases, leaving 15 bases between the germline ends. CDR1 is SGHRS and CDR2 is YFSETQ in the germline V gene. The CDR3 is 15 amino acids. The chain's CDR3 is CASTFRQAPYNEQFF. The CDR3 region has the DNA TGCGCCAGCACCTTCAGACAGGCCCCCTACAATGAGCAGTTCTTC.

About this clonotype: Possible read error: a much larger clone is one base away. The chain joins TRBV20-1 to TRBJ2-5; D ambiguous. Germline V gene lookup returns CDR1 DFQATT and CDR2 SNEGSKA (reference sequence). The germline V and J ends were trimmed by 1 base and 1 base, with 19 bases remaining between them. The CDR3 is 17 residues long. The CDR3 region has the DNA TGCAGTGCTAGAGTGCAAATGGCGATCCAGCGCCAAGAGACCCAGTACTTC. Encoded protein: CSARVQMAIQRQETQYF.

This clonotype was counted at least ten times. The chain's CDR3 is CASSPGRLAGGGEQYF. CDR3 nucleotide sequence: TGTGCCAGCAGCCCCGGACGACTAGCGGGAGGAGGCGAGCAGTACTTC. This chain connects TRBV4-2 to TRBJ2-7; 13 bases are shared with TRBD2. V gave up 4 bases and J gave up 6 bases; unmatched junction bases: 9. This CDR3 is built from 16 residues. In germline, CDR1 is LGHNA, CDR2 YNFKEQ.

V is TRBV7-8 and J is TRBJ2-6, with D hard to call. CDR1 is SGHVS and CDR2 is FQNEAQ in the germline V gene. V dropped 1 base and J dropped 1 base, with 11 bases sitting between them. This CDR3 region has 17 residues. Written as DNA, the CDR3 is TGTGCCAGCAGCTTAGTAACTCCCGGGTCTGGGGCCAACGTCCTGACTTTC. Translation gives CASSLVTPGSGANVLTF.